The 13 T cell receptor beta chains below all came from one sample that was sequenced in a study of memory CD8 T cells in hepatitis C reinfection. Measured with immunoSEQ multiplex PCR; TCRdb has only the in-frame clones, and not every one. Of 45,000 to 55,000 clones in the sample, roughly nine tenths were seen once. Time point given: pre-reinfection, 55 to 20 weeks before reinfection detection. The sorted cells went straight to TCR sequencing with no prior in vitro expansion. Sequences were obtained from naive CD8+ T cells sorted from blood. These receptors came from a young man with hepatitis C virus infection.

The chain carries TRBV7-6 and TRBJ2-7, with TRBD2 matching 7 bases. Trimming cost V 0 bases and J 1 base; bases outside gene matches: 0. Per the germline V gene, CDR1 is SGHVS and CDR2 is FNYEAQ. CDR3 length: 14 amino acids. DNA for the CDR3: TGTGCCAGCAGCTTAGCGGGGGGGTCCTACGAGCAGTACTTC. It encodes CASSLAGGSYEQYF.

Only one count was recorded for this clone. The rearrangement uses TRBV2 and TRBJ2-1; 7 nucleotides align to TRBD1. The CDR3 has 18 residues. J gave up 3 bases and V 5 bases, and 16 bases lay outside the gene matches. Germline values: CDR1 SNHLY, CDR2 FYNNEI. Written as DNA, the CDR3 is TGTGCCAGCAGTCCCGGGACAGACGTTGGCCGAGGCTACAATGAGCAGTTCTTC. It is translated as CASSPGTDVGRGYNEQFF.

This rearrangement joins TRBV7-6 to TRBJ1-1; D is unclear. The germline V and J ends were trimmed by 0 bases and 4 bases, with 12 bases remaining between them. The germline CDR1 and CDR2 sequences are SGHVS and FNYEAQ. The CDR3 spans 15 residues. CDR3 in DNA: TGTGCCAGCAGCTTAGCGTATGGGGAGGGCACTGAAGCTTTCTTT. Protein sequence: CASSLAYGEGTEAFF.

The gene calls are TRBV9 and TRBJ1-1, with 7 bases identical to TRBD1. Germline V gene data show CDR1 as SGDLS and CDR2 as YYNGEE. J lost 7 bases, V lost 3 bases, and 9 bases had no gene match. The CDR3 extends over 14 amino acids. CDR3 nucleotides: TGTGCCAGCAGCGAGGGTGGGACAGCGAGTGAAGCTTTCTTT. Its protein product is CASSEGGTASEAFF.

The V gene is TRBV7-9, the J gene TRBJ2-1; unclear D gene. This CDR3 region has 15 residues. The V and J ends lost 1 base and 0 bases respectively, with 7 bases between them. CDR1 is SEHNR, CDR2 FQNEAQ, per germline (reference sequence). This chain's CDR3 is CASSLGFSSYNEQFF. In nucleotides, the CDR3 is TGTGCCAGCAGCTTAGGCTTCAGCTCCTACAATGAGCAGTTCTTC.

The chain recombines TRBV2 with TRBJ1-1; D may be TRBD1 (6 bases). Germline CDR1 and CDR2: SNHLY and FYNNEI. The CDR3 is 14 residues long. Trimming took 8 bases from V and 4 from J, leaving 17 bases between them. Written as DNA, the CDR3 is TGTGCCAGCGCGTCATGGGGGCCAAGCACTGAAGCTTTCTTT. Its protein is CASASWGPSTEAFF. The entire variable domain, with the rest obtained from reference TRBV2 and TRBJ1-1, is as follows: EPEVTQTPSHQVTQMGQEVILRCVPISNHLYFYWYRQILGQKVEFLVSFYNNEISEKSEIFDDQFSVERPDGSNFTLKIRSTKLEDSAMYFCASASWGPSTEAFFGQGTRLTVV.

The chain combines TRBV25-1 with TRBJ2-7; 10 bases map to TRBD2. This CDR3 contains 15 residues. Germline trimming cut 7 bases from V and 4 bases from J; bases unmatched to any gene: 10. Per the germline V gene, CDR1 is MGHDK and CDR2 is SYGVNS. The CDR3 loop reads CASTRGSGGIYEQYF. As DNA, the CDR3 is TGTGCCAGCACCCGGGGTAGCGGGGGGATATACGAGCAGTACTTC.

The chain is built from TRBV27 and TRBJ1-5; D perhaps matches TRBD1 (5 bases). The CDR3 sequence is 16 residues long. V lost 6 bases, J lost 6 bases, and 21 bases lay in between. CDR1 is MNHEY and CDR2 is SMNVEV in the germline V gene (reference sequence). This CDR3 is CASSPTGTEGGQPQHF. In DNA, the CDR3 is TGTGCCAGCAGCCCCACCGGGACGGAGGGAGGTCAGCCCCAGCATTTT.

This chain uses TRBV19 with TRBJ1-1, with TRBD1 as a possible D gene (6 bases). CDR3 length: 14 amino acids. V was pared by 8 bases and J by 1 base, with 14 bases between. Germline lookup yields CDR1 LNHDA and CDR2 SQIVND (reference sequence). In nucleotides, the CDR3 is TGTGCCAGTTGGGACATAACACAGAACACTGAAGCTTTCTTT. Translation: CASWDITQNTEAFF.

The rearrangement uses TRBV7-9 and TRBJ2-5; a weak D match, TRBD1 (5 bases). The CDR3 sequence is 15 residues long. Germline V gives CDR1 SEHNR, CDR2 FQNEAQ (reference sequence). V was cut by 5 bases and J by 3 bases, with 16 bases left in between. The CDR3 here is CASSPDTSPKETQYF. CDR3 in DNA: TGTGCCAGCAGCCCGGACACCTCCCCAAAAGAGACCCAGTACTTC.

The gene calls are TRBV28 and TRBJ1-3; 9 positions agree with TRBD1. This CDR3 contains 15 residues. V trimming: 2 bases; J trimming: 4 bases; junction bases outside the gene matches: 3. Germline-derived CDR1 and CDR2 are MDHEN and SYDVKM. CDR3 sequence reads: CASSLPGQGGNTIYF. As DNA, the CDR3 is TGTGCCAGCAGTTTACCGGGACAGGGAGGAAACACCATATATTTT.

The chain has TRBV4-1 and TRBJ1-1; unclear D gene. The CDR3 runs to 15 residues. Germline CDR1 MGHRA, CDR2 YSYEKL. Deletions cut 4 bases from V and 1 base from J, with 13 bases between. The CDR3 spells CASSPRGQTNTEAFF. CDR3 nucleotide sequence: TGCGCCAGCAGCCCCAGAGGGCAGACGAACACTGAAGCTTTCTTT.

V gene TRBV7-7 combines with J gene TRBJ1-1, with TRBD1 as a possible D gene (6 bases). The V gene's germline CDR1 is SSHAT and CDR2 FNYEAQ (reference sequence). Trimming cost V 5 bases and J 2 bases, with 15 bases left between them. The CDR3 length is 15 residues. Here the CDR3 reads CASSRLRTVNTEAFF. The CDR3 nucleotides are TGTGCCAGCAGCCGACTTCGGACAGTCAACACTGAAGCTTTCTTT.